This T cell receptor beta chain was recovered during a study of CD8+ T cells in alopecia areata. The CDR3 runs 12 residues. V gave up 4 bases and J gave up 1 base; unmatched junction bases: 0. Germline lookup yields CDR1 SQVTM and CDR2 ANQGSEA. Study results and caveats: Since there was just one nonresponder, nobody can yet say how baseline CD8+ expansion ties to response. Persistence in scalp and blood during tofacitinib was observed for many expanded lesional clones.

Isolated RNA was reverse transcribed into cDNA used as the sequencing template. Only in-frame clones appear in the TCRdb table, and some are missing; sequencing was by immunoSEQ multiplex PCR. Of a few hundred thousand clones listed, approximately 57% are singletons. Treatment indicated: oral pan-JAK inhibitor, 5-10 mg twice daily. As regards this clone: Its target is not known. The sample has other DNA sequences that encode this CDR3 too.

This TCR came from a human donor with alopecia areata. The specimen was CD4+ T cells sorted from blood, collected at week 4, from a patient treated with tofacitinib. The chain recombines TRBV29-1 with TRBJ1-1, with 7 positions matching TRBD1. For the CDR3, the DNA is TGCAGCGTTGGACAGGGGAACACTGAAGCTTTCTTT. Its translation: CSVGQGNTEAFF.